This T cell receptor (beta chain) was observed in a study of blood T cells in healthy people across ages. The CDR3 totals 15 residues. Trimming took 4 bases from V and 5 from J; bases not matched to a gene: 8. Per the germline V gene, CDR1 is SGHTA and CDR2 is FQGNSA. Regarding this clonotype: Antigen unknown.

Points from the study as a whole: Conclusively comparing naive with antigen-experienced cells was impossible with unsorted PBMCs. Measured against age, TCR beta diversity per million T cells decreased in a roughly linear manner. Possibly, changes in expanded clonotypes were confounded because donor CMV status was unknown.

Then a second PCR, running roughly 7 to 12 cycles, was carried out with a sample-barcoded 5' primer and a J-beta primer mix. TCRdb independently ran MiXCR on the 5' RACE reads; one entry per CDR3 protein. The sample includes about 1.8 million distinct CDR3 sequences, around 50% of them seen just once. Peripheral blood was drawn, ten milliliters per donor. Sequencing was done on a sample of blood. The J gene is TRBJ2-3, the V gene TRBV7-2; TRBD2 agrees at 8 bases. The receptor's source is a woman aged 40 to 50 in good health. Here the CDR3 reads CASSWAGGAKDTQYF. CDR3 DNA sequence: TGTGCCAGCAGCTGGGCCGGGGGGGCCAAAGATACGCAGTATTTT.